These 23 T cell receptor beta chains came from one sample sequenced in a study of beta chain features in type 1 diabetes. Expressed TCRB transcripts were sequenced because the isolated RNA had all been reverse transcribed beforehand. Assay: immunoSEQ multiplex PCR; the TCRdb copy retains only in-frame clones and omits some. The profile shows 350,000 to 400,000 clones, roughly an eighth of them singletons. Study-level results: In every one of the four CD4+ subsets, TCRB CDR3s were moderately but significantly shorter in Type 1 diabetes patients.

No antigen has been identified for these receptors. Sequenced: naive CD4+ T cells from blood. The receptors originated from a woman younger than 35 with type 1 diabetes.

To note about this clone: The junction and the germline gene differ at one end; a read error may be behind it. The V and J genes are TRBV7-7 and TRBJ2-5; no firm D call. Germline V gene sequence: CDR1 SSHAT, CDR2 FNYEAQ (reference sequence). The length of the CDR3 is 15 residues. The CDR3 nucleotides are TGTGCTAGCAGCCTTCACGCAGGAATACAAGAGACCCAGTACTTC. This translates into CASSLHAGIQETQYF.

There are a few counts of this clone. CDR3 residues: CASLPGQTYGYTF. The CDR3 nucleotides are TGTGCCAGCCTACCGGGACAGACCTATGGCTACACCTTC. V and J are TRBV2 and TRBJ1-2; 7 positions agree with TRBD1. The V gene end was trimmed by 8 bases and the J gene end by 4 bases; junction bases not matched to a gene: 7. The CDR3 runs to 13 residues. In germline, CDR1 is SNHLY, CDR2 FYNNEI.

As regards this clone: The junction departs from germline at one end; a sequencing error may be responsible. The chain couples TRBV4-2 to TRBJ2-7; 7 nucleotides agree with TRBD1. The CDR3 loop spans 17 amino acids. CDR1 and CDR2 (germline): LGHNA, YNFKEQ. The chain's CDR3 is CASSQERLTGWTYEQYF. The CDR3 DNA reads as TGTGCCAGCAGCCAAGAACGGCTGACAGGGTGGACCTACGAACAGTACTTC.

V usage is TRBV19 and J usage is TRBJ2-5, with D maybe TRBD2 (5 bases). CDR1 is LNHDA and CDR2 is SQIVND in the germline V gene (reference sequence). The CDR3 is 15 amino acids. Trimming cost V 3 bases and J 4 bases, with 15 bases left between them. The CDR3 DNA is TGTGCCAGTAGTATCTATGGAGGAAGCCCAGAGACCCAGTACTTC. Its protein product is CASSIYGGSPETQYF. Variable domain in full (rest from reference TRBV19 and TRBJ2-5): DGGITQSPKYLFRKEGQNVTLSCEQNLNHDAMYWYRQDPGQGLRLIYYSQIVNDFQKGDIAEGYSVSREKKESFPLTVTSAQKNPTAFYLCASSIYGGSPETQYFGPGTRLLVL.

This clone occurred a few times. Different DNA sequences within this sample yield the same CDR3. The chain uses TRBV6-5 and TRBJ2-7; unclear D gene. The V and J ends lost 0 bases and 1 base respectively, with 10 bases between them. The CDR3 loop spans 15 amino acids. Germline values: CDR1 MNHEY, CDR2 SVGAGI. For the CDR3, the DNA is TGTGCCAGCAGTTACTCGGGTTCGGGTTCCTACGAGCAGTACTTC. Encoded protein: CASSYSGSGSYEQYF.

The table lists this clone with a few counts. This rearrangement joins TRBV9 to TRBJ2-3; 8 positions agree with TRBD1. The J segment lost 6 bases and the V segment lost 2 bases, leaving 5 bases of the junction unmatched. Germline CDR1 and CDR2: SGDLS and YYNGEE. The CDR3 is 14 amino acids. Written as DNA, the CDR3 is TGTGCCAGCAGCGTTCAGGGGGCGCGGGATACGCAGTATTTT. Protein: CASSVQGARDTQYF.

This clone came up a few times. J is TRBJ2-7 and V is TRBV15; maybe TRBD2 (6 bases). Germline V gene sequence: CDR1 LNHNV, CDR2 YYDKDF (reference sequence). The V end was cut by 2 bases, the J end by 5 bases, with 22 bases between. This CDR3 spans 17 amino acids. CDR3 protein: CATSRSLYRERPHEQYF. DNA of the CDR3: TGTGCCACCAGCAGATCCCTCTACCGGGAGCGTCCCCACGAGCAGTACTTC.

On this clone: This same CDR3 is encoded by further DNA sequences in the sample. V is TRBV4-1 and J is TRBJ2-5; no reliable D call. CDR3 length: 13 residues. V was trimmed by 1 base and J by 2 bases, leaving 5 bases between them. From germline, CDR1 is MGHRA and CDR2 YSYEKL. CDR3 bases: TGCGCCAGCAGCCAAGGACTGCAAGAGACCCAGTACTTC. Its protein product is CASSQGLQETQYF.

This clone was counted a few times. The gene calls are TRBV27 and TRBJ2-7; possible D gene TRBD2, 6 bases. CDR3 length: 15 amino acids. CDR1 is MNHEY, CDR2 SMNVEV, per germline (reference sequence). Trimming removed 5 bases at V and 2 bases at J, with 16 bases between. CDR3 DNA sequence: TGTGCCAGCAGTCCCGAGGCGCGCGGGGCCTACGAGCAGTACTTC. Encoded protein: CASSPEARGAYEQYF.

This clone was counted only a few times. The gene calls are TRBV4-1 and TRBJ2-7; TRBD1 matches at 10 bases. This CDR3 spans 14 amino acids. V shed 4 bases and J 4 bases; nucleotides not matched to a gene: 4. Germline V gene sequence: CDR1 MGHRA, CDR2 YSYEKL. This CDR3 is CASSPGTGVYEQYF. The CDR3 nucleotides read TGCGCCAGCAGCCCGGGGACAGGGGTTTACGAGCAGTACTTC.

Only a few counts were recorded for this clone. The rearrangement uses TRBV11-2 and TRBJ2-3; 8 bases map to TRBD2. The CDR3 extends over 17 amino acids. The V segment lost 6 bases and the J segment 5 bases; nucleotides outside the gene matches: 16. The germline CDR1 and CDR2 sequences are SGHAT and FQNNGV. CDR3 residues: CASRPLAGPRGGDTQYF. In DNA form, the CDR3 reads TGTGCCAGCAGACCCTTAGCGGGGCCCAGGGGAGGAGATACGCAGTATTTT.

In its sample, this clone was seen once. The chain uses TRBV5-4 and TRBJ1-4; no firm D call. The CDR3 is 13 residues long. Trimming shortened V by 3 bases and J by 3 bases, and 6 bases separated the two germline ends. CDR1 and CDR2 from the germline V gene are SGHNT and YYREEE (reference sequence). As DNA, the CDR3 is TGTGCCAGCAGCTATACAGCTAATGAAAAACTGTTTTTT. Its translation is CASSYTANEKLFF.

This clone was observed a few times. The genes are TRBV6-5 and TRBJ1-6; TRBD1 matches 10 bases. V lost 2 bases, J lost 10 bases, and 8 bases stayed unmatched. The length of the CDR3 is 16 residues. Germline CDR1 and CDR2: MNHEY and SVGAGI. The CDR3 bases are TGTGCCAGCAGTTACGTGATTGGGACAGGGGTCTCACCCCTCCACTTT. Translating it yields CASSYVIGTGVSPLHF.

This clone was detected a few times. V and J are TRBV23-1 and TRBJ1-1, with TRBD1 as a possible D gene (6 bases). TRBV23-1 is an open reading frame, and its role is uncertain. The V gene lost 1 base and the J gene lost 0 bases, with 9 bases spanning the gap. The length of the CDR3 is 15 residues. As DNA, the CDR3 is TGCGCCAGCAGTCAATGGCAGGGGATGAACACTGAAGCTTTCTTT. Its translation is CASSQWQGMNTEAFF.

The rearrangement links TRBV15 to TRBJ2-7; TRBD1 is a possible D gene (5 bases). CDR3 size: 15 residues. V was pared by 3 bases and J by 0 bases, with 12 bases between. From germline, CDR1 is LNHNV and CDR2 YYDKDF (reference sequence). The CDR3 spells CATSREGAVSYEQYF. The CDR3 DNA sequence: TGTGCCACCAGCAGGGAAGGGGCTGTCTCCTACGAGCAGTACTTC. The entire variable domain, with the rest obtained from reference TRBV15 and TRBJ2-7, is as follows: DAMVIQNPRYQVTQFGKPVTLSCSQTLNHNVMYWYQQKSSQAPKLLFHYYDKDFNNEADTPDNFQSRRPNTSFCFLDIRSPGLGDTAMYLCATSREGAVSYEQYFGPGTRLTVT.

This clone turned up a few times. The chain employs TRBV5-4 and TRBJ2-1; TRBD1 aligns across 11 bases. Germline CDR1 is SGHNT and CDR2 is YYREEE (reference sequence). This CDR3 has 16 amino acids. J gave up 3 bases and V 4 bases, and 6 bases lay outside the gene matches. The CDR3 nucleotides are TGTGCCAGCAGCCCTCAGGGACAGGGGGTCTACAATGAGCAGTTCTTC. Amino acid sequence: CASSPQGQGVYNEQFF. Variable domain in full (rest from reference TRBV5-4 and TRBJ2-1): ETGVTQSPTHLIKTRGQQVTLRCSSQSGHNTVSWYQQALGQGPQFIFQYYREEENGRGNFPPRFSGLQFPNYSSELNVNALELDDSALYLCASSPQGQGVYNEQFFGPGTRLTVL.

Only one count was recorded for this clone. This chain uses TRBV6-6 with TRBJ2-1; 9 bases are a match to TRBD1. The trim removed 6 bases at V and 4 bases at J, leaving 7 bases unmatched. The CDR3 loop spans 15 amino acids. Germline V CDR1 and CDR2: MNHNY, SVGAGI (reference sequence). The CDR3 DNA sequence: TGTGCCAGCAGCCCGGGACAGGGTTGGTACAATGAGCAGTTCTTC. This encodes CASSPGQGWYNEQFF.

This clone was recorded a few times. The chain combines TRBV5-1 with TRBJ2-5; D unclear. Germline V gene sequence: CDR1 SGHRS, CDR2 YFSETQ. The CDR3 has 15 amino acids. The V end lost 1 base, the J end lost 4 bases, and 14 bases lay between the germline ends. Here the CDR3 reads CASSLPIDRGETQYF. CDR3 sequence (DNA): TGCGCCAGCAGCTTGCCCATAGATAGAGGAGAGACCCAGTACTTC.

The chain carries TRBV5-6 and TRBJ2-7; 7 bases align to TRBD1. This CDR3 has 14 amino acids. V shed 4 bases, J shed 0 bases, and the junction held 4 bases outside the gene matches. Per germline, CDR1 SGHDT and CDR2 YYEEEE. The CDR3 loop reads CASSRQGSSYEQYF. For the CDR3, the DNA is TGTGCCAGCAGCCGACAGGGAAGCTCCTACGAGCAGTACTTC.

The CDR3 DNA sequence: TGTGCCAGCAGCCGGGGACAGGCGGCTTTCTTT. Translation gives CASSRGQAAFF. The chain employs TRBV7-2 and TRBJ1-1; 8 positions match TRBD1. This CDR3 has 11 residues. Trimming at V came to 5 bases and at J to 11 bases, leaving 4 bases not matched to a gene. Per the germline V gene, CDR1 is SGHTA and CDR2 is FQGNSA.

The V call is TRBV15, the J call TRBJ2-1; 9 positions agree with TRBD2. The V segment lost 2 bases and the J segment 3 bases; nucleotides outside the gene matches: 14. The CDR3 contains 19 residues. Germline CDR1 is LNHNV and CDR2 is YYDKDF (reference sequence). The CDR3 loop reads CATSRPGASGEVLYNEQFF. In nucleotides, the CDR3 is TGTGCCACCAGCAGACCCGGGGCTAGCGGGGAAGTTCTCTACAATGAGCAGTTCTTC.

In DNA, the CDR3 is TGTGCCAGCAGCGACGTTCGCGGGAGGGCCATGGGGGAGCTGTTTTTT. Encoded protein: CASSDVRGRAMGELFF. The chain has TRBV27 and TRBJ2-2; 9 nucleotides match TRBD2. V shed 6 bases, J shed 8 bases, and the junction held 13 bases outside the gene matches. The CDR3 spans 16 residues. Germline V gene lookup returns CDR1 MNHEY and CDR2 SMNVEV (reference sequence).

This sequence joins TRBV5-1 and TRBJ1-5; TRBD1 is a possible D gene (5 bases). Germline assignment: CDR1 SGHRS and CDR2 YFSETQ. V gave up 4 bases and J gave up 5 bases, with 13 bases separating them. CDR3 length equals 14 residues. The CDR3 sequence: CASSIGGIDQPQHF. CDR3 coding DNA: TGCGCCAGCAGCATCGGGGGTATTGATCAGCCCCAGCATTTT.